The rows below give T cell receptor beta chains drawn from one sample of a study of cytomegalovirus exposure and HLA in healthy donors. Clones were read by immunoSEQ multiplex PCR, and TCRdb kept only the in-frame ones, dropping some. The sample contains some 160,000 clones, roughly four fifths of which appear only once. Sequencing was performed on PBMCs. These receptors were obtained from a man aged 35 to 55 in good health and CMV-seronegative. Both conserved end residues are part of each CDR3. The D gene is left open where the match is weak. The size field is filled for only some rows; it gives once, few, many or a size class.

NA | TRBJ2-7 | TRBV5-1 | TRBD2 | TGCGCCAGCAGCCCCCCCGGGAGGTCCTACGAGCAGTACTTC | CASSPPGRSYEQYF
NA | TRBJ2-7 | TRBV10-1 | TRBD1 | TGCGCCAGCAGTGATGAGGGGGCGAGGGAGGAGCAGTACTTC | CASSDEGAREEQYF
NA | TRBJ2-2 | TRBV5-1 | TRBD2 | TGCGCCAGCAGCAGAACGAGGGAGGGGTTCACCGGGGAGCTGTTTTTT | CASSRTREGFTGELFF
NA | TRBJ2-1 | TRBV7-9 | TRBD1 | TGTTCCTCGACAGGGCTCACCTACTCCTACAATGAGCAGTTCTTC | CSSTGLTYSYNEQFF
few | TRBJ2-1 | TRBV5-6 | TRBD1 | TGTGCCAGCAGCTACGGACAGGTTTCCTACAATGAGCAGTTCTTC | CASSYGQVSYNEQFF
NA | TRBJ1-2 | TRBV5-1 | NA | TGCGCCAGCAGCTACGGGACACAGACTAACTATGGCTACACCTTC | CASSYGTQTNYGYTF
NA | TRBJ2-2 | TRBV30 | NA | TGTGCCTGGAGTGTTAACACGAACACCGGGGAGCTGTTTTTT | CAWSVNTNTGELFF
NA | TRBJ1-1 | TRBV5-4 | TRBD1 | TGTGCCAGCAGCTTGGATAGGGACAGGGTAAGGTATAAGACTGAAGCTTTCTTT | CASSLDRDRVRYKTEAFF
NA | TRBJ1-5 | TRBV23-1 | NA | TGCGCCATACAGGGACAGCCCCAGCATTTT | CAIQGQPQHF
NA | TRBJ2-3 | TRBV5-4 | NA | TGTGCCAGCAGCTTGACAGGGCCAGATACGCAGTATTTT | CASSLTGPDTQYF
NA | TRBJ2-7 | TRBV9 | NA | TGTGCCAGCAGCGAAGAGGCAGGGTCTACCTACGAGCAGTACTTC | CASSEEAGSTYEQYF
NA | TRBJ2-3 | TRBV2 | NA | TGTGCCAGCAGTGAAGTAGTTAGCGCCACAGATACGCAGTATTTT | CASSEVVSATDTQYF
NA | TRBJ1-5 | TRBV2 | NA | TGTGCCAGCAGTATATACGGGAGCAATCAGCCCCAGCATTTT | CASSIYGSNQPQHF
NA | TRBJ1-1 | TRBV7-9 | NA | TGTGCCAGCAGCTTAGCCGGACAGACGAACACTGAAGCTTTCTTT | CASSLAGQTNTEAFF
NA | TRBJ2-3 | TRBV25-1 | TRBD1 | TGTGCCAGCGCGACAGGGTTGACGCAGTATTTT | CASATGLTQYF
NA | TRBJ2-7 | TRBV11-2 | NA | TGTGCCAGCAGCTTAGATCGGCGGGGAGGATACGAGCAGTACTTC | CASSLDRRGGYEQYF
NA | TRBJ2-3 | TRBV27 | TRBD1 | TGTGCCAGCAGTTTGGGACAGGGCATTGGCACAGATACGCAGTATTTT | CASSLGQGIGTDTQYF
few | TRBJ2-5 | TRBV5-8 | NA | TGTGCCAGCAGCCCCAGAGGACAGAGGGGGGAGACCCAGTACTTC | CASSPRGQRGETQYF
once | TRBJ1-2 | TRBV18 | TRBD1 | TGTGCCAGCTCACCAGCAGGGGGCGAGAATGGCTACACCTTC | CASSPAGGENGYTF
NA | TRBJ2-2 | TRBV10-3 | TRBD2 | TGTGCCATCAGTGTCGGACTAGCGGGATATAGCACCGGGGAGCTGTTTTTT | CAISVGLAGYSTGELFF
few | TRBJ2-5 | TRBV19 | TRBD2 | TGTGCCAGTAGTTCTTGGACTAGCGGGAGTCGAGAGACCCAGTACTTC | CASSSWTSGSRETQYF
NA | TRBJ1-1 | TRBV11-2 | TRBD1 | TGTGCCAGCAGCCCAACAGGGGGCGCGGAGAACACTGAAGCTTTCTTT | CASSPTGGAENTEAFF
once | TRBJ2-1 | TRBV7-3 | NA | TGTGCCAGCAGCTTAGAGAATGAGCAGTTCTTC | CASSLENEQFF
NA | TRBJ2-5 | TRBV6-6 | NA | TGTGCCAGCAGTTATAGCCAAGAGACCCAGTACTTC | CASSYSQETQYF
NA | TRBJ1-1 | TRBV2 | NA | TGTGCCAGCCCCCAAGGGACACCTTACACTGAAGCTTTCTTT | CASPQGTPYTEAFF